This T cell receptor (beta chain) was identified in a study of blood T cells in healthy people across ages. Germline V CDR1 and CDR2: SQVTM, ANQGSEA. This CDR3 comprises 16 residues. Trimming left V 4 bases short and J 4 bases short, with 17 bases between. Next came a second PCR, run for about 6 to 11 cycles, which used a sample-barcoded 5' primer along with a J-beta primer mix. TCRdb re-analysed the 5' RACE reads in MiXCR, keeping a single row per CDR3 protein. The sample contains nearly 1 million distinct CDR3 sequences, roughly half of which appear only once. In this sample, this clonotype turned up a few times.

The chain has TRBV29-1 and TRBJ2-6; D unclear. This clonotype was obtained from an older woman in good health. Source material: blood. CDR3 nucleotide sequence: TGCAGCGTTGGAATGGATCGGGCGACGGGGGCCAACGTCCTGACTTTC. Its translation: CSVGMDRATGANVLTF. Full variable domain (rest looked up from reference TRBV29-1 and TRBJ2-6): SAVISQKPSRDICQRGTSLTIQCQVDSQVTMMFWYRQQPGQSLTLIATANQGSEATYESGFVIDKFPISRPNLTFSTLTVSNMSPEDSSIYLCSVGMDRATGANVLTFGAGSRLTVL.